One and the same sample provided the 18 T cell receptor beta chains below, sequenced in a study of OX40 agonist ivuxolimab in advanced cancers. TCRdb's copy holds only in-frame clones and misses some; the assay was immunoSEQ multiplex PCR. The sample has 15,000 to 20,000 clones; 90% are singletons. This material consisted of CD4+ or CD8+ T cells sorted from blood, taken in a trial of the OX40 agonist ivuxolimab. Every receptor here comes from an adult with an advanced solid tumor such as melanoma, head and neck, liver or kidney cancer.

V and J are TRBV6-4 and TRBJ2-1; D remains ambiguous. The CDR3 loop spans 14 amino acids. CDR1 is MRHNA, CDR2 SNTAGT, per germline. V was shortened by 4 bases and J by 1 base, with 8 bases between the two germline ends. The CDR3, as DNA: TGTGCCAGCAGTGTTTCTCTATCCTACAATGAGCAGTTCTTC. Its translation is CASSVSLSYNEQFF.

CDR3 residues: CASSHAGNYEQYF. DNA of the CDR3: TGCGCCAGCAGCCATGCCGGGAACTACGAGCAGTACTTC. This chain joins TRBV4-3 and TRBJ2-7; a possible D gene is TRBD2 (5 bases). Germline assignment: CDR1 LGHNA and CDR2 YSLEER. The V and J ends lost 3 bases and 3 bases respectively, with 9 bases between them. The CDR3 sequence is 13 residues long.

Sample share makes this clone large. The chain carries TRBV27 and TRBJ2-7, with TRBD1 identical over 8 bases. Germline V gene sequence: CDR1 MNHEY, CDR2 SMNVEV (reference sequence). V shed 6 bases, J shed 3 bases, and the junction held 7 bases outside the gene matches. This CDR3 is built from 14 residues. The CDR3 DNA sequence: TGTGCCAGCAGCCGACAGGGGTACCACTACGAGCAGTACTTC. Its protein product is CASSRQGYHYEQYF.

The genes are TRBV7-6 and TRBJ2-3; the match to TRBD1 covers 7 bases. Trimming took 5 bases from V and 6 from J; bases not matched to a gene: 11. The CDR3 length is 15 residues. Germline loops: CDR1 SGHVS, CDR2 FNYEAQ. The CDR3 DNA sequence: TGTGCCAGCAGCGCAAACAGGGGAACTAAGGATACGCAGTATTTT. It translates to CASSANRGTKDTQYF.

This clone was seen a few times. This chain uses TRBV29-1 with TRBJ2-6; D is undetermined. Germline CDR1 and CDR2: SQVTM and ANQGSEA. Trimming cost V 5 bases and J 2 bases, with 7 bases left between them. The CDR3 totals 13 residues. The DNA for the CDR3 is TGCAGCGTTTGGAAGGCTGGGGCCAACGTCCTGACTTTC. Protein sequence: CSVWKAGANVLTF.

The J gene is TRBJ2-7, the V gene TRBV6-5; 8 bases fit TRBD2. V lost 2 bases, J lost 1 base, and 1 base stayed unmatched. CDR3 length: 14 amino acids. Germline lookup yields CDR1 MNHEY and CDR2 SVGAGI. CDR3: CASSYAGGSYEQYF. CDR3 nucleotide sequence: TGTGCCAGCAGTTACGCGGGAGGTTCCTACGAGCAGTACTTC.

This clone was counted a few times. The V gene is TRBV27, the J gene TRBJ2-3; D possibly corresponds to TRBD2 (6 bases). Trimming took 5 bases from V and 3 from J, leaving 12 bases between them. The CDR3 runs to 14 residues. Germline CDR1 reads MNHEY; CDR2 reads SMNVEV (reference sequence). Here the CDR3 reads CASSPLARTDTQYF. CDR3 sequence (DNA): TGTGCCAGCAGTCCACTAGCCAGGACAGATACGCAGTATTTT.

The J gene is TRBJ1-1, the V gene TRBV27, with D maybe TRBD1 (5 bases). The V end lost 5 bases, the J end lost 4 bases, and 14 bases lay between the germline ends. Germline V gives CDR1 MNHEY, CDR2 SMNVEV (reference sequence). CDR3 length: 14 residues. This CDR3 reads CASSPGTVSTEAFF. CDR3 sequence (DNA): TGTGCCAGCAGTCCCGGGACGGTGTCCACTGAAGCTTTCTTT.

In DNA form, the CDR3 reads TGTGCCAGCACGGGAGGCAGCTCCTACGAGCAGTACTTC. Translating gives CASTGGSSYEQYF. The chain employs TRBV2 and TRBJ2-7; TRBD2 agrees at 7 bases. CDR3 length: 13 residues. From germline, CDR1 is SNHLY and CDR2 FYNNEI. J was trimmed by 0 bases and V by 7 bases; bases with no gene match: 3.

A single count supports this clone. This CDR3 is CSVWEDYIQSRANVLTF. DNA for the CDR3: TGCAGCGTTTGGGAAGACTACATACAAAGTCGGGCCAACGTCCTGACTTTC. The rearrangement links TRBV29-1 to TRBJ2-6; possibly TRBD2 for D (5 bases). This CDR3 comprises 17 residues. V lost 5 bases and J lost 5, with 22 bases in between. Per the germline V gene, CDR1 is SQVTM and CDR2 is ANQGSEA.

The chain has TRBV6-4 and TRBJ1-1; D remains unclear. With 5 bases removed from V and 1 base from J, the gap between germline ends came to 11 bases. The V gene's germline CDR1 is MRHNA and CDR2 SNTAGT. The CDR3 contains 14 residues. The chain's CDR3 is CASSPGGENTEAFF. The CDR3 DNA follows: TGTGCCAGCAGTCCCGGTGGGGAGAACACTGAAGCTTTCTTT.

The rearrangement joins TRBV7-6 to TRBJ2-1; perhaps TRBD1 as D (6 bases). The germline CDR1 and CDR2 sequences are SGHVS and FNYEAQ. Trimming removed 5 bases at V and 8 bases at J, with 19 bases between. The length of the CDR3 is 15 residues. As DNA, the CDR3 is TGTGCCAGCAGCAGCGGACGGACAGAAGAGGATGAGCAGTTCTTC. This encodes CASSSGRTEEDEQFF.

The chain couples TRBV7-9 to TRBJ1-1; 9 bases align to TRBD1. This CDR3 has 14 amino acids. Germline V gene sequence: CDR1 SEHNR, CDR2 FQNEAQ (reference sequence). Losses at the gene ends were 4 bases for V and 8 bases for J; bases not matched to a gene: 8. CDR3 nucleotide sequence: TGTGCCAGCAGCTCAACCACAGGGGGCGTCGAAGCTTTCTTT. It yields the protein CASSSTTGGVEAFF.

This chain connects TRBV27 to TRBJ2-1, with 7 bases aligning to TRBD1. The CDR3 runs to 16 residues. With V trimmed by 5 bases and J by 0 bases, 7 bases remained unmatched. CDR1 and CDR2 from the germline V gene are MNHEY and SMNVEV (reference sequence). The CDR3 DNA reads as TGTGCCAGCAGTCGGACAGGAATCAGCTCCTACAATGAGCAGTTCTTC. Its protein is CASSRTGISSYNEQFF.

CDR3 loop: CASSQGQGGYNEQFF. The CDR3 DNA reads as TGTGCCAGCAGCCAAGGTCAGGGGGGGTACAATGAGCAGTTCTTC. The chain links TRBV14 to TRBJ2-1; tentatively, D is TRBD1 or TRBD2 (7 bases each). The CDR3 sequence is 15 residues long. Trimming took 1 base from V and 4 from J, leaving 11 bases between them. Germline CDR1 reads SGHDN; CDR2 reads FVKESK.

The chain uses TRBV28 and TRBJ1-1, with D unclear. Per the germline V gene, CDR1 is MDHEN and CDR2 is SYDVKM. Trimming pared 3 bases from V and 7 bases from J, leaving 12 bases between. The CDR3 spans 13 residues. DNA of the CDR3: TGTGCCAGCAGTTTCGTTAGAAGGCTTGAAGCTTTCTTT. Translated: CASSFVRRLEAFF.

J is TRBJ2-7 and V is TRBV27, with TRBD1 matching over 8 bases. V lost 3 bases and J lost 5; bases outside the gene matches: 3. Germline-derived CDR1 and CDR2 are MNHEY and SMNVEV (reference sequence). The CDR3 spans 13 residues. The CDR3 reads CASSFRTGNEQYF. The CDR3 nucleotides read TGTGCCAGCAGTTTTCGGACAGGGAACGAGCAGTACTTC.

The gene calls are TRBV7-9 and TRBJ1-4; D is possibly TRBD1 (5 bases). The CDR3 extends over 12 amino acids. Germline V gene lookup returns CDR1 SEHNR and CDR2 FQNEAQ (reference sequence). Trimming removed 5 bases at V and 14 bases at J, with 15 bases between. The CDR3 DNA follows: TGTGCCAGCAGCCGGGGCGGGTTGACGCTGTTTTTT. It yields the protein CASSRGGLTLFF.